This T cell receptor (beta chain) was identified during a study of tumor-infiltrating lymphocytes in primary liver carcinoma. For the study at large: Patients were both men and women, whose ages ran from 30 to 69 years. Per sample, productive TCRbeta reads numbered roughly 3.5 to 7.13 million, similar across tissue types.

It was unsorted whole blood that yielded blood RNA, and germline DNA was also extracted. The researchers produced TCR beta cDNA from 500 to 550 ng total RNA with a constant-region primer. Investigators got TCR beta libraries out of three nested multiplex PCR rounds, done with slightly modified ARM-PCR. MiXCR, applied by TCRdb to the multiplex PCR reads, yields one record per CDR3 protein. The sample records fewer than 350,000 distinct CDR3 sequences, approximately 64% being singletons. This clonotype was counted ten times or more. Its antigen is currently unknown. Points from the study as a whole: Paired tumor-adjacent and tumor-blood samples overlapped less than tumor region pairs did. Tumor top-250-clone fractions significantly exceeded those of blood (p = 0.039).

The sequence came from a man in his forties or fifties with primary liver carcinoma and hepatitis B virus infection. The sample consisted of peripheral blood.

CDR3 in amino acids: CASSSNALSGSNEQFF. DNA of the CDR3: TGTGCCAGCAGTTCGAACGCACTGAGCGGGAGCAATGAGCAGTTCTTC. The rearrangement links TRBV6-5 to TRBJ2-1; 8 bases agree with TRBD2. The trim removed 4 bases at V and 6 bases at J, leaving 11 bases unmatched. The length of the CDR3 is 16 residues. CDR1 and CDR2 (germline): MNHEY, SVGAGI.